A selection of T cell receptor beta chains follows, all from one sample in a study of T cells in Graves' hyperthyroidism and ophthalmopathy. MiXCR was run by TCRdb on the multiplex PCR reads, yielding one entry per CDR3 protein. The table includes some 180,000 distinct CDR3 sequences, about a sixth detected once. Sequenced: blood. The receptors come from a woman between 45 and 60 years old with Graves' hyperthyroidism. Both conserved end residues are part of each CDR3. D genes are given only for firm matches. Size values are once, few and many counts, or a class for expanded clones, and some rows have none.

len	v_gene	d_gene	j_gene	abundance	CDR3nt	CDR3aa
13	TRBV29-1	TRBD2	TRBJ2-7	many	TGCAGCGTTCCAGCGGGGGGGCTCTACGAGCAGTACTTC	CSVPAGGLYEQYF
15	TRBV15	NA	TRBJ2-2	NA	TGTGCCACCAGCAGAGATCGGATGGGACCCGGGGAGCTGTTTTTT	CATSRDRMGPGELFF
14	TRBV27	TRBD1	TRBJ1-2	many	TGTGCCAGCAAACTGACGGGACAGCTCTATGGCTACACCTTC	CASKLTGQLYGYTF
14	TRBV20-1	NA	TRBJ2-1	many	TGCAGTGCTCGCCCAGGGAAAATATACAATGAGCAGTTCTTC	CSARPGKIYNEQFF
15	TRBV12-3/TRBV12-4	TRBD2	TRBJ2-3	many	TGTGCCAGCGGAAAACAGCGGACTAGCTCAGATACGCAGTATTTT	CASGKQRTSSDTQYF
16	TRBV20-1	NA	TRBJ1-5	many	TGCAGTGCTAGAGATGGGGACGGGGGATTATATCAGCCCCAGCATTTT	CSARDGDGGLYQPQHF
14	TRBV12-3/TRBV12-4	TRBD2	TRBJ2-2	few	TGTGCCAGCACCCGGGGGGGGGAGGGCGGGGAGCTGTTTTTT	CASTRGGEGGELFF
13	TRBV11-3	NA	TRBJ2-5	many	TGTGCCAGCAGCTCAGGGAGCGAAGAGACCCAGTACTTC	CASSSGSEETQYF
13	TRBV9	NA	TRBJ2-2	many	TGTGCCAGCACCCTGACCTTGACCGGGGAGCTGTTTTTT	CASTLTLTGELFF
16	TRBV18	NA	TRBJ1-3	few	TGTGCCAGCTCACCAGACGGAATCCACTCTGGAAACACCATATATTTT	CASSPDGIHSGNTIYF
15	TRBV24-1	TRBD2	TRBJ2-1	many	TGTGCCACCAGTGACCCGACTGGGGCGGGGGGTGAGCAGTTCTTC	CATSDPTGAGGEQFF
14	TRBV20-1	NA	TRBJ1-1	few	TGCAGTGCTAGACGGGGGGCTGTGAACACTGAAGCTTTCTTT	CSARRGAVNTEAFF
13	TRBV6-1	NA	TRBJ1-6	NA	TGTGCCAGCAGTGAAGCATCGGGTTCACCCCTCCACTTT	CASSEASGSPLHF
15	TRBV12-5	NA	TRBJ2-7	many	TGTGCTAGTGGTGCTCCACAGGGCCCCGTCTACGAGCAGTACTTC	CASGAPQGPVYEQYF
15	TRBV5-6	TRBD1	TRBJ1-1	many	TGTGCCAGCAGCTTGCAACCTACAGGGGGCCTCGGGGCTTTCTTT	CASSLQPTGGLGAFF
14	TRBV5-1	NA	TRBJ2-2	many	TGCGCCAGCAGCTTGGCGCAGCTCACCGGGGAGCTGTTTTTT	CASSLAQLTGELFF
13	TRBV28	NA	TRBJ1-1	NA	TGTGCCAGCATTTCTCCGATGAAGACTGAAGCTTTCTTT	CASISPMKTEAFF
16	TRBV5-1	TRBD2	TRBJ2-5	NA	TGCGCCAGCAGCTTACTACGCGGGGGGGCAGGAGAGACCCAGTACTTC	CASSLLRGGAGETQYF
11	TRBV5-6	NA	TRBJ2-3	many	TGTGCCAGCAGCCTTACACTTACGCAGTATTTT	CASSLTLTQYF
16	TRBV5-1	TRBD1	TRBJ1-4	few	TGCGCCGGCAGCTTGAATGCAGGGGGCGCGGATGAAAAACTGTTTTTT	CAGSLNAGGADEKLFF
21	TRBV3-1	NA	TRBJ2-1	few	TGTGCCAGCAGCCCCCCTTCCGGGACAATGAGTATGTTTAGCTCCTACAATGAGCAGTTCTTC	CASSPPSGTMSMFSSYNEQFF
15	TRBV7-6	NA	TRBJ2-3	many	TGTGCCAGCAGCTTAGCGGGTGGGGTCGGAGATACGCAGTATTTT	CASSLAGGVGDTQYF
10	TRBV6-2/TRBV6-3	NA	TRBJ1-4	NA	TGTGCCCCCCGCCATGAAAAACTGTTTTTT	CAPRHEKLFF
14	TRBV7-9	NA	TRBJ2-2	many	TGTGCCAGCAGCTCGGGACTCAACACCGGGGAGCTGTTTTTT	CASSSGLNTGELFF
16	TRBV5-1	NA	TRBJ2-1	many	TGCGCCAGCAGCCCTCCCTTGACAGGAACCTACAATGAGCAGTTCTTC	CASSPPLTGTYNEQFF
19	TRBV11-2	TRBD2	TRBJ2-3	many	TGTGCCAGCAGCACCTTACTCGGCGGGACTAGCGGGGACACAGATACGCAGTATTTT	CASSTLLGGTSGDTDTQYF
18	TRBV12-3/TRBV12-4	NA	TRBJ2-3	many	TGTGCCAGCAGTTTACCCCTGGGCGGCCGACCTGACACAGATACGCAGTATTTT	CASSLPLGGRPDTDTQYF
13	TRBV18	NA	TRBJ1-4	many	TGTGCCAGCTCAATGGGGAGAAATGAAAAACTGTTTTTT	CASSMGRNEKLFF
17	TRBV19	TRBD1	TRBJ1-5	many	TGTGCCAGTAGTATAGTGATGGGACAGGGGGAGGTTCAGCCCCAGCATTTT	CASSIVMGQGEVQPQHF
10	TRBV6-1	NA	TRBJ2-3	many	TGTGCCAGCATGGCAGATACGCAGTATTTT	CASMADTQYF
14	TRBV2	NA	TRBJ1-1	many	TGTGCCAGCAGTCTACTCCAACTTTCTACTGAAGCTTTCTTT	CASSLLQLSTEAFF
14	TRBV7-9	NA	TRBJ1-5	many	TGTGCCAGCAGCCTTTTAGGCAGAAATCAGCCCCAGCATTTT	CASSLLGRNQPQHF
15	TRBV6-1	TRBD2	TRBJ2-3	many	TGTGCCAGCAGTGCACTAGCGGGGGGCACAGATACGCAGTATTTT	CASSALAGGTDTQYF
14	TRBV20-1	TRBD2	TRBJ2-1	many	TGCAGTGCTAGACCTACTAGCGGGGGGGGGGAGCAGTTCTTC	CSARPTSGGGEQFF
14	TRBV9	NA	TRBJ1-2	few	TGTGCCAGCAGCGTTTATGGGGCTAACTATGGCTACACCTTC	CASSVYGANYGYTF
15	TRBV11-1	TRBD1	TRBJ2-7	many	TGTGCCAGCACCTGGGCCCGAGGACAGGGCGGCGAGCAGTACTTC	CASTWARGQGGEQYF
16	TRBV15	NA	TRBJ1-2	many	TGTGCCACCAGCAGTCGTAAACAGAGTGAACTAAATGGCTACACCTTC	CATSSRKQSELNGYTF
13	TRBV7-3	NA	TRBJ2-3	many	TGTGCCAGCAGCTTAACGTCGGGAGATACGCAGTATTTT	CASSLTSGDTQYF
16	TRBV19	NA	TRBJ1-2	many	TGTGCCAGTAGTCGGAGTGGAGGGGGGACTAACTATGGCTACACCTTC	CASSRSGGGTNYGYTF
16	TRBV12-3/TRBV12-4	TRBD2	TRBJ2-7	NA	TGTGCCAGCAGTTTAGCGTACGGGCGGGAGACCTACGAGCAGTACTTC	CASSLAYGRETYEQYF
14	TRBV5-1	NA	TRBJ2-7	few	TGCGCCAGCAGCTCCAGGGCGGATAGTAACGAGCAGTACTTC	CASSSRADSNEQYF
16	TRBV24-1	NA	TRBJ1-5	many	TGTGCCACCAGTGATTTGCGAGGAAAGCTCGATCAGCCCCAGCATTTT	CATSDLRGKLDQPQHF
14	TRBV2	TRBD1	TRBJ1-2	many	TGTGCCAGCAGTCCAGAACAGGGGTATGATGGCTACACCTTC	CASSPEQGYDGYTF